This T cell receptor beta chain was captured by sequencing in a study of CD8 T cells in ankylosing spondylitis. The CDR3 consists of 16 residues. Unmatched junction bases numbered 2, after V lost 0 bases and J lost 3 bases. CDR1 DFQATT and CDR2 SNEGSKA come from the germline V gene (reference sequence). This clonotype has only a few counts. Its antigen remains unidentified. 5'-RACE, quantitative and with molecular barcodes, yielded the TCR beta libraries. From the 5' RACE reads, TCRdb called clonotypes with MiXCR, one entry per CDR3 protein. Here the sample spans 470,000 or so distinct CDR3 sequences, roughly 26% being singletons. Regarding the study as a whole: Blood from ankylosing spondylitis patients appeared to carry a characteristic roughly eight-variant TCR beta motif.

Sequencing was performed on blood, either unsorted or a sorted T cell fraction (not recorded which). The chain couples TRBV20-1 to TRBJ2-3, with 14 positions matching TRBD2. The source is a male donor with ankylosing spondylitis. The DNA for the CDR3 is TGCAGTGCTAGAGAGGGACTAGCGGGAGTAACAGATACGCAGTATTTT. The encoded protein is CSAREGLAGVTDTQYF.